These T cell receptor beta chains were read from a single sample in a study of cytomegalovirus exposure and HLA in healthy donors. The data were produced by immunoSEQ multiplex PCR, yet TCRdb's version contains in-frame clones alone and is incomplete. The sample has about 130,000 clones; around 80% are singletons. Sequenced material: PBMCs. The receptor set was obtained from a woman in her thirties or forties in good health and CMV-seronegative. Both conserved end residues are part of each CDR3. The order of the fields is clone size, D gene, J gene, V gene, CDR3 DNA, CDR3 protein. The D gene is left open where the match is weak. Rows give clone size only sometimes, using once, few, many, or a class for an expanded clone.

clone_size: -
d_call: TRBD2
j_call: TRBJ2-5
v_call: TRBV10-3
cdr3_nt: TGTGCCTCCGGGGGGGGACTCCAAGAGACCCAGTACTTC
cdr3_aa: CASGGGLQETQYF

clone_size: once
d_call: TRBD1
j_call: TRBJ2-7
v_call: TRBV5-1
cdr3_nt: TGCGCCAGCAGCGAGGACAGGGCCGAGCAGTACTTC
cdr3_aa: CASSEDRAEQYF

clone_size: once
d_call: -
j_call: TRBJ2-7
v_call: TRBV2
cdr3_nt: TGTGCCACTTCGGGGGAAGCCTACGAGCAGTACTTC
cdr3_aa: CATSGEAYEQYF

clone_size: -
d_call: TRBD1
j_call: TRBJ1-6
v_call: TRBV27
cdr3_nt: TGTGCCAGCAGTCGCACCCTCTCCGGGACAGGGACTAATTCACCCCTCCACTTT
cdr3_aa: CASSRTLSGTGTNSPLHF

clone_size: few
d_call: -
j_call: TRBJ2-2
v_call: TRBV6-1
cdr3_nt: TGTGCCAGCAGTATGAGTACCGGGGAGCTGTTTTTT
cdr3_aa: CASSMSTGELFF

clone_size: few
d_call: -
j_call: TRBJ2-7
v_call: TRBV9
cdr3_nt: TGTGCCAGCAGCGTAGGGTCTGGGAGTAGTAGCTACGAGCAGTACTTC
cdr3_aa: CASSVGSGSSSYEQYF

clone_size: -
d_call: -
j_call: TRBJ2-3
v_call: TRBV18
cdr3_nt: TGTGCCAGCTTTGCCTCCGGAGCTCCAGATACGCAGTATTTT
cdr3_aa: CASFASGAPDTQYF

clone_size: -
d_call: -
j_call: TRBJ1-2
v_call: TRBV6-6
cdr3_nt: TGTGCCAGCAGAATATCAGGGGACTATGGCTACACCTTC
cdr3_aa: CASRISGDYGYTF

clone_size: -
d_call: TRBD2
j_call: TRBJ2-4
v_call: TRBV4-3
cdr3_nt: TGCGCCAGCAGCCAAGAGACTAGCGGACTAGCCAAAAACATTCAGTACTTC
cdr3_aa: CASSQETSGLAKNIQYF

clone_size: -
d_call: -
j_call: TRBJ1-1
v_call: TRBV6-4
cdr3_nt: TGTGCCAGCAGAATGACAGGAATGAACACTGAAGCTTTCTTT
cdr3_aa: CASRMTGMNTEAFF

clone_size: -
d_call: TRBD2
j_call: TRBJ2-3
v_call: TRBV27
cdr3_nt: TGTGCCAGCAGCGCTAGCGGGGGGGCAACAGATACGCAGTATTTT
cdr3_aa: CASSASGGATDTQYF

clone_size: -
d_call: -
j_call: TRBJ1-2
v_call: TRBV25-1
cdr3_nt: TGTGCCAGCAGTAGAACAGATAACTATGGCTACACCTTC
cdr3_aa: CASSRTDNYGYTF

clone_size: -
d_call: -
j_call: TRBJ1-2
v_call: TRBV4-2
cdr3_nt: TGTGCCAGCAGCCAAGGGACACGATCCCCGGAAGGGGGCTACACCTTC
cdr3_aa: CASSQGTRSPEGGYTF

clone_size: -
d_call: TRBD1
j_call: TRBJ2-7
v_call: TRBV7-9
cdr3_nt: TGTGCCAGCAACGACAGGGGGCAGACCTACGAGCAGTACTTC
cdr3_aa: CASNDRGQTYEQYF

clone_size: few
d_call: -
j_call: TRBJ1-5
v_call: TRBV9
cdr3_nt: TGTGCCAGCAGCGTAGGAGGGCTACCCAATCAGCCCCAGCATTTT
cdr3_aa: CASSVGGLPNQPQHF

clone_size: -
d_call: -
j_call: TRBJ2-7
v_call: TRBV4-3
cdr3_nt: TGCGCCAGCAGCCAAGGAGTGGGGGGCGAGCAGTACTTC
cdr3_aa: CASSQGVGGEQYF

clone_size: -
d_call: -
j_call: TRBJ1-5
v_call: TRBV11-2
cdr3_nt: TGTGCCAGCAGCCCCGACGGGAGGATGACCCAGCATTTT
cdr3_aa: CASSPDGRMTQHF

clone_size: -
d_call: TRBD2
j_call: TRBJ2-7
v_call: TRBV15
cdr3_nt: TGTGCCACCAGCAGAGATGCGGGGGACCCTTACGAGCAGTACTTC
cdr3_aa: CATSRDAGDPYEQYF

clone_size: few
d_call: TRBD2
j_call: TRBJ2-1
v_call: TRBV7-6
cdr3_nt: TGTGCCAGCAGCTCGCGGGGGGGCGGCAATGAGCAGTTCTTC
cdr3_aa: CASSSRGGGNEQFF

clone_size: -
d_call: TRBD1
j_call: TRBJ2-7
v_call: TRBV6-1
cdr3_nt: TGTGCCAGCAGTGAACGGTGGGACAGGGGAGGTGAGCAGTACTTC
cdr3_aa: CASSERWDRGGEQYF

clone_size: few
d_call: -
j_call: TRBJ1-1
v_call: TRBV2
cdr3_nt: TGTGCCAGTGCTACTCGGGACACTGAAGCTTTCTTT
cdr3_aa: CASATRDTEAFF

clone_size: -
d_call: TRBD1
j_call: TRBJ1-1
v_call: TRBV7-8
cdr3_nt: TGTGCCAGCGCGCGGACAGGGACTAAAGAAGCTTTCTTT
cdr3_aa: CASARTGTKEAFF

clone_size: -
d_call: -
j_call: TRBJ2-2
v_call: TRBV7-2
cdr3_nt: TGTGCCAGCAGCTTAGACCGGACCGGGGAGCTGTTTTTT
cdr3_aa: CASSLDRTGELFF

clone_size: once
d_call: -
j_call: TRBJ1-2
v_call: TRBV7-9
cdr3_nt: TGTGCCAGCAGCTTAGTCGGGGGGTATGGCTACACCTTC
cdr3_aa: CASSLVGGYGYTF

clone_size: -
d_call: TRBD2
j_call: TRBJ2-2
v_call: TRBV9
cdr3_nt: TGTGCCAGCAGCGTTTTAGCGGGAGTACAGACCGGGGAGCTGTTTTTT
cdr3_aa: CASSVLAGVQTGELFF

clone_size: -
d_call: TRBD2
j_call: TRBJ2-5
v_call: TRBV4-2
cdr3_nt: TGTGCCAGCAGCCTGGGACTAGCGGGAGTCGAGACCCAGTACTTC
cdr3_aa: CASSLGLAGVETQYF

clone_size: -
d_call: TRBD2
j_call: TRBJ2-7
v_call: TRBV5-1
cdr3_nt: TGCGCCAGCCGTTTAGCGGGGCCGACCTACGAGCAGTACTTC
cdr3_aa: CASRLAGPTYEQYF

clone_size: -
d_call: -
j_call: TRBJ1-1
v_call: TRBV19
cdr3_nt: TGTGCCAGTACCCCAGGGGTAGGTGATGTGGCGAACACTGAAGCTTTCTTT
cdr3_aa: CASTPGVGDVANTEAFF

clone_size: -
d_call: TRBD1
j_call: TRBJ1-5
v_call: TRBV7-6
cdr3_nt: TGTGCCAGCAGCTTAGCGACAGGGGGGCAGCCCCAGCATTTT
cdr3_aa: CASSLATGGQPQHF

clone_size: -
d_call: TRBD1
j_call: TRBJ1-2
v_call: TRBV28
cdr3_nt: TGTGCCAGCAGTCGAATCCAGGGGGCTCACTATGGCTACACCTTC
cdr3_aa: CASSRIQGAHYGYTF

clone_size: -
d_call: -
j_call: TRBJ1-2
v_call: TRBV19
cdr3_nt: TGTGCCAGTAGTAGTCGGGGGGCGCGGAACTATGGCTACACCTTC
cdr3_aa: CASSSRGARNYGYTF

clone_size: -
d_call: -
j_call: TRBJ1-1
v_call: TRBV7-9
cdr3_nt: TGTTCCAGCAGCCCGCCCGGCAGGGATGGGACTGAAGCTTTCTTT
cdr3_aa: CSSSPPGRDGTEAFF

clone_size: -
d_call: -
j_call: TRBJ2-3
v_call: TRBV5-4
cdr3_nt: TGTGCCAGCAGCTTGGCCGGTAGCGTCGAAGATACGCAGTATTTT
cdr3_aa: CASSLAGSVEDTQYF

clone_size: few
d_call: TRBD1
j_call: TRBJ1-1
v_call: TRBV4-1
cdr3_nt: TGCGCCAGCACCCCCACCCAGGGGGACACTGAAGCTTTCTTT
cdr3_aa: CASTPTQGDTEAFF